The 10 T cell receptor beta chains below were found in one sample sequenced in a study of identical twins. TCRdb fed the 5' RACE reads into MiXCR, producing one record per CDR3 protein. The sample consists of a few hundred thousand distinct CDR3 sequences, roughly 15% of them appearing once. These data were also reused for a study on yellow fever vaccine responses in identical twins.

The sequencing input was CD4+ T cells sorted from blood. The receptor source for this set is a woman aged 18 to 35 in good health.

The chain has TRBV20-1 and TRBJ2-4; 13 positions agree with TRBD2. With 6 bases clipped from V and 7 bases from J, the junction kept 12 bases outside the gene matches. The CDR3 is made up of 16 amino acids. The germline V gene has CDR1 DFQATT and CDR2 SNEGSKA (reference sequence). CDR3 protein: CSAEKQLAGGGNIQYF. DNA of the CDR3: TGCAGTGCCGAAAAACAACTAGCGGGAGGGGGGAACATTCAGTACTTC.

The V and J genes are TRBV3-1 and TRBJ2-4; 7 nucleotides align to TRBD2. Germline V gene data show CDR1 as LGHDT and CDR2 as YNNKEL (reference sequence). The CDR3 is 16 amino acids. Trimming removed 4 bases from V and 0 bases from J; junction bases left unmatched: 6. The CDR3 loop is CASSPGGVLAKNIQYF. In DNA, the CDR3 is TGTGCCAGCAGCCCGGGGGGTGTTTTAGCCAAAAACATTCAGTACTTC.

V and J are TRBV20-1 and TRBJ1-1; unclear D gene. The CDR3 contains 11 residues. Per germline, CDR1 DFQATT and CDR2 SNEGSKA (reference sequence). The V and J ends lost 3 bases and 3 bases respectively, with 5 bases between them. DNA for the CDR3: TGCAGTGCTAGGCTAGACACTGAAGCTTTCTTT. Translating gives CSARLDTEAFF.

The chain carries TRBV4-1 and TRBJ2-7; D is uncertain. Germline lookup yields CDR1 MGHRA and CDR2 YSYEKL. This CDR3 contains 16 residues. V was trimmed by 0 bases and J by 3 bases, leaving 15 bases between them. DNA for the CDR3: TGCGCCAGCAGCCAAGATGATGGCCAAAACAGCTACGAGCAGTACGTC. The encoded protein is CASSQDDGQNSYEQYV.

J is TRBJ1-1 and V is TRBV24-1, with D maybe TRBD1 (5 bases). The CDR3 spans 13 residues. Germline CDR1 and CDR2: KGHDR and SFDVKD. Trimming took off 7 bases at V and 6 bases at J, with 14 bases between the two ends. The DNA of the CDR3 is TGTGCCACCAGCCCTCCAGACAGCTCTGAAGCTTTCTTT. Translation: CATSPPDSSEAFF.

This clonotype was counted a few times. The chain has TRBV7-2 and TRBJ2-1; D may match TRBD1 or TRBD2 (5 bases each). Germline CDR1 and CDR2: SGHTA and FQGNSA. The germline V and J ends were trimmed by 5 bases and 12 bases, with 17 bases remaining between them. The CDR3 sequence is 13 residues long. The CDR3 reads CASSPHTDGAQFF. For the CDR3, the DNA is TGTGCCAGCAGCCCCCACACGGACGGGGCGCAGTTCTTC.

This clonotype was seen a few times. The CDR3 here is CAISESGTSGSPEQYF. The CDR3 DNA reads as TGTGCCATCAGTGAGTCAGGGACTAGCGGGAGTCCCGAGCAGTACTTC. The chain carries TRBV10-3 and TRBJ2-7, with 14 bases that match TRBD2. CDR3 size: 16 residues. The V and J ends lost 0 bases and 6 bases, in that order; junction bases with no gene match: 4. Germline CDR1 ENHRY, CDR2 SYGVKD.

The V and J genes are TRBV5-1 and TRBJ2-3, with D perhaps matching TRBD1 or TRBD2 (5 bases each). The length of the CDR3 is 15 residues. From germline, CDR1 is SGHRS and CDR2 YFSETQ. Trimming removed 3 bases at V and 7 bases at J, with 18 bases between. The DNA for the CDR3 is TGCGCCAGCAGCTGGGGGACCCACTTGGGAAATACGCAGTATTTT. Protein product: CASSWGTHLGNTQYF.

This clonotype was picked up a small number of times. V is TRBV3-1 and J is TRBJ1-1, with unresolved D. Trimming cost V 4 bases and J 1 base, with 10 bases left between them. CDR3 length: 14 amino acids. The germline CDR1 and CDR2 sequences are LGHDT and YNNKEL (reference sequence). In nucleotides, the CDR3 is TGTGCCAGCAGCCGCATAACCGGGAACACTGAAGCTTTCTTT. Its protein is CASSRITGNTEAFF. The whole variable domain, filled in from reference TRBV3-1 and TRBJ1-1, reads DTAVSQTPKYLVTQMGNDKSIKCEQNLGHDTMYWYKQDSKKFLKIMFSYNNKELIINETVPNRFSPKSPDKAHLNLHINSLELGDSAVYFCASSRITGNTEAFFGQGTRLTVV.

This clonotype was picked up a small number of times. The chain combines TRBV6-1 with TRBJ2-7; D not resolved. V shed 2 bases and J shed 2 bases, with 7 bases lying between them. The CDR3 runs 13 residues. CDR1 MNHNS and CDR2 SASEGT come from the germline V gene. CDR3 residues: CASSEQETYEQYF. In DNA form, the CDR3 reads TGTGCCAGCAGTGAACAGGAAACCTACGAGCAGTACTTC.